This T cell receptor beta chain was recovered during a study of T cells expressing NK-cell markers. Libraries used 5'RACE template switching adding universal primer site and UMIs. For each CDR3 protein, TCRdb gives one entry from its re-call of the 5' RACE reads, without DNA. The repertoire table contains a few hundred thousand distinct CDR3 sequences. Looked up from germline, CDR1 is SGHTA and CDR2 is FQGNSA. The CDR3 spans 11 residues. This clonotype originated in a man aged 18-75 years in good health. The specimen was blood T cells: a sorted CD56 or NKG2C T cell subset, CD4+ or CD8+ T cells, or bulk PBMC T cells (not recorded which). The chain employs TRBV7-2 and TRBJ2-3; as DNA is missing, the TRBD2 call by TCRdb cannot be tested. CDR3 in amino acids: CASSLRTSKYF.